This entry is about one T cell receptor beta chain. No antigen is known for it. The record originates from a study of response to subunit inactivated influenza vaccine. One entry per CDR3 protein results from TCRdb running MiXCR on the RT-PCR reads. The sample lists roughly 190,000 distinct CDR3 sequences, approximately 12% seen once, with around 32% in the top ten. V lost 6 bases and J 1 base, leaving 12 bases between the germline ends. CDR1 MNHEY and CDR2 SVGEGT come from the germline V gene. This CDR3 contains 14 residues. Study observations and caveats: Authors suggested each seasonal influenza vaccination recruits few new T cells.

These sequences were also reported in another study, on T cells expressing NK-cell markers. That paper adds: TCR beta cDNA was generated via 5'RACE template switching incorporating UMIs. Restricting sorting to alpha-beta TCR T cells was achieved in several experiments by an anti-gamma-delta TCR antibody. Top CD8+ clonotypes included the dominant CD3+CD56+NKG2C+ clonotypes in several donors. These clonotypes also led the CD3+CD56-NKG2C+ fraction in a handful of donors.

This clonotype originated in a man aged 45-60 years who received an inactivated influenza vaccine. The V and J genes are TRBV6-2 or TRBV6-3 and TRBJ1-1; D is unclear. Here the sequenced sample was CD8+ T cells sorted from PBMCs, taken about 11 days after vaccination. The CDR3 DNA follows: TGTGCCAGCAGACCACTATCAACGAACACTGAAGCTTTCTTT. This encodes CASRPLSTNTEAFF.